The source of this T cell receptor (beta chain) is a study of glioma-infiltrating T cells. Study outcomes and limitations: Tissue-blood divergence was below expectation in non-neoplastic patients, above in gliomas.

The V and J ends lost 0 bases and 3 bases respectively, with 9 bases between them. Looked up from germline, CDR1 is DFQATT and CDR2 is SNEGSKA (reference sequence). The CDR3 runs to 15 residues. As regards this clonotype: Antigen: not known.

TCR alpha and beta CDR3 regions were amplified from RNA using iRepertoire nested multiplex PCR. MiXCR was run by TCRdb on the multiplex PCR reads, yielding one entry per CDR3 protein. Of 300,000 to 450,000 distinct CDR3 sequences in the sample, roughly 41% were seen once. The clonotype originates from a human donor with low-grade glioma or glioblastoma, undergoing nonglioma brain surgery, or in good health (not recorded which). Material for sequencing was glioma tissue, nonneoplastic brain tissue, or PBMCs (not recorded which). V is TRBV20-1 and J is TRBJ2-6; no reliable D call. The CDR3 sequence: CSARDPRDGANVLTF. For the CDR3, the DNA is TGCAGTGCTAGAGATCCCCGAGATGGGGCCAACGTCCTGACTTTC.